These T cell receptor beta chains were read from a single sample in a study of T cell repertoires in cytomegalovirus infection. The antigens these receptors bind are not known. TCRdb re-derived calls from the reads in MiXCR, one entry per CDR3 protein. The sample includes approximately 730,000 distinct CDR3 sequences, approximately 32% of them seen just once. Specimen: cultured CD8+ T cells from PBMCs, collected from culture after CMV antigen stimulation. The receptor set was obtained from a human donor in good health (CMV status not recorded). Some clones in this sample may be carry-over from other donors' samples. CDR3s include the opening cysteine and the closing phenylalanine or tryptophan. The D gene is left open where the match is weak. Rows give clone size only sometimes, using once, few, many, or a class for an expanded clone.

CDR3nt: TGTGCCACCAGCAGCCGAGAAACTACCTCCTACGAGCAGTACTTC
CDR3aa: CATSSRETTSYEQYF
abundance: few
v_gene: TRBV15
d_gene: NA
j_gene: TRBJ2-7

CDR3nt: TGCGCCAGCTGGACAGGGAGAGAAGAGGAAAAACTGTTTTTT
CDR3aa: CASWTGREEEKLFF
abundance: NA
v_gene: TRBV5-1
d_gene: TRBD1
j_gene: TRBJ1-4

CDR3nt: TGCGCCAGCAGCCAAGTGGTGACTAGCGGGGCTTCGATCGCCTACGAGCAGTACTTC
CDR3aa: CASSQVVTSGASIAYEQYF
abundance: few
v_gene: TRBV4-1
d_gene: TRBD2
j_gene: TRBJ2-7

CDR3nt: TGTGCCAGCAGTTTATCGATTGTGCGGGTAGGGGACACTGAAGCTTTCTTT
CDR3aa: CASSLSIVRVGDTEAFF
abundance: NA
v_gene: TRBV28
d_gene: NA
j_gene: TRBJ1-1

CDR3nt: TGTGCCAGCAGCTTCGCGATGGAGCAGTTCTTC
CDR3aa: CASSFAMEQFF
abundance: NA
v_gene: TRBV5-4
d_gene: NA
j_gene: TRBJ2-1

CDR3nt: TGTGCCAGCAGCTTGGACCTGACAGGGGGCCACACTGAAGCTTTCTTT
CDR3aa: CASSLDLTGGHTEAFF
abundance: many
v_gene: TRBV7-6
d_gene: TRBD1
j_gene: TRBJ1-1

CDR3nt: TGTGCCAGCAGCTTGGAACAGCCTACCGGGGAGCTGTTTTTT
CDR3aa: CASSLEQPTGELFF
abundance: NA
v_gene: TRBV5-5
d_gene: NA
j_gene: TRBJ2-2

CDR3nt: TGTGCCAGCATTACTCCGGGACTAGCGGGGGTGCAGCCAGATACGCAGTATTTT
CDR3aa: CASITPGLAGVQPDTQYF
abundance: NA
v_gene: TRBV6-2/TRBV6-3
d_gene: TRBD2
j_gene: TRBJ2-3

CDR3nt: TGTGCCAGCAGCCACGGACAGGGGAACACTGAAGCTTTCTTT
CDR3aa: CASSHGQGNTEAFF
abundance: many
v_gene: TRBV4-2
d_gene: TRBD1
j_gene: TRBJ1-1

CDR3nt: TGTGCCAGCAGGACCGCAGGGCGGTTGAACACTGAAGCTTTCTTT
CDR3aa: CASRTAGRLNTEAFF
abundance: NA
v_gene: TRBV12-3/TRBV12-4
d_gene: NA
j_gene: TRBJ1-1

CDR3nt: TGTGCCAGCAGCTCCCAGGGGGCAGCTAATGAAAAACTGTTTTTT
CDR3aa: CASSSQGAANEKLFF
abundance: few
v_gene: TRBV7-6
d_gene: TRBD1
j_gene: TRBJ1-4

CDR3nt: TGTGCCAGCAGGCGATCTTGGGACGAGCAGTACTTC
CDR3aa: CASRRSWDEQYF
abundance: NA
v_gene: TRBV6-6
d_gene: NA
j_gene: TRBJ2-7

CDR3nt: TGCGCCAGCAGTCGGCAGGGGGGAAACGGGGAGCTGTTTTTT
CDR3aa: CASSRQGGNGELFF
abundance: NA
v_gene: TRBV4-1
d_gene: NA
j_gene: TRBJ2-2

CDR3nt: TGTGCCAGCAGTGTATCTAGCGGGGGGACCGGGGAGCTGTTTTTT
CDR3aa: CASSVSSGGTGELFF
abundance: NA
v_gene: TRBV27
d_gene: TRBD2
j_gene: TRBJ2-2

CDR3nt: TGTGCCAGCAGCTTCAGTATCCCGGCAGTAGCAAAATATGGCTACACCTTC
CDR3aa: CASSFSIPAVAKYGYTF
abundance: NA
v_gene: TRBV7-9
d_gene: NA
j_gene: TRBJ1-2